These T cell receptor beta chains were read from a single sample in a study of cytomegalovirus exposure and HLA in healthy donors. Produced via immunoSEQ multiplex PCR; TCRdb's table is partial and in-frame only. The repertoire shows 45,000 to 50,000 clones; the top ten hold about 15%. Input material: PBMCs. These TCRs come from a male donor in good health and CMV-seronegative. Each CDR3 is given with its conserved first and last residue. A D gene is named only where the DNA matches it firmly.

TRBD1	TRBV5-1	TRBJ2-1	CASSGGQGAYNEQFF	TGCGCCAGCAGCGGAGGACAGGGGGCTTACAATGAGCAGTTCTTC
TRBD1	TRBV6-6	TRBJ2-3	CASSYRFRQGQDTQYF	TGTGCCAGCAGTTATCGGTTCCGACAGGGGCAAGATACGCAGTATTTT
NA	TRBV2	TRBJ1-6	CASRSFGDSPLHF	TGTGCCAGCAGGTCGTTTGGAGATTCACCCCTCCACTTT
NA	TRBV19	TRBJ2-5	CASSPDRGGETQYF	TGTGCCAGTAGTCCCGACAGGGGAGGGGAGACCCAGTACTTC
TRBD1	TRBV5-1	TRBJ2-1	CASSPGTGEGEQFF	TGCGCCAGCAGCCCTGGGACAGGGGAAGGTGAGCAGTTCTTC
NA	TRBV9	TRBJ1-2	CASSVEQGHGYTF	TGTGCCAGCAGCGTAGAACAGGGCCATGGCTACACCTTC
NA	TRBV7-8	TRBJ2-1	CASSPFSYNEQFF	TGTGCCAGCAGCCCTTTCTCCTACAATGAGCAGTTCTTC
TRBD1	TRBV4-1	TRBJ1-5	CASSRGTGISNQPQHF	TGCGCCAGCAGCCGGGGGACAGGGATAAGCAATCAGCCCCAGCATTTT
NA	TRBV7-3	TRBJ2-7	CASSTKGYEQYF	TGTGCCAGCAGCACCAAGGGGTACGAGCAGTACTTC
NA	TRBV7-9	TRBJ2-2	CASSFTGITGELFF	TGTGCCAGCAGCTTTACAGGGATCACCGGGGAGCTGTTTTTT
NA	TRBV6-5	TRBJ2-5	CASSPGVGEETQYF	TGTGCCAGCAGTCCAGGGGTAGGGGAAGAGACCCAGTACTTC
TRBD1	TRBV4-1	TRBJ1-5	CASSQVRGREGNQPQHF	TGCGCCAGCAGCCAAGTTAGGGGGCGCGAGGGCAATCAGCCCCAGCATTTT
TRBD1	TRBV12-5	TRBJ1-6	CASADRDNSPLHF	TGTGCTAGTGCTGACAGGGATAATTCACCCCTCCACTTT
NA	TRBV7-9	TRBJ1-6	CASSLARVSPLHF	TGTGCCAGCAGCTTAGCGCGGGTTTCACCCCTCCACTTT
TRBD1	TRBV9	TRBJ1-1	CASSSGQGDGTEAFF	TGTGCCAGCAGCTCAGGACAGGGGGACGGCACTGAAGCTTTCTTT
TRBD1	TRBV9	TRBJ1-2	CASSGKTGIRYGYTF	TGTGCCAGCAGCGGTAAGACAGGGATCAGATATGGCTACACCTTC